This record concerns one T cell receptor beta chain sequence. The CDR3 has 13 residues. Germline V lookup: CDR1 SNHLY, CDR2 FYNNEI. The ends lost 4 bases at V and 5 bases at J; junction bases unmatched: 1. This entry is derived from a study of blood T cell repertoires in COVID-19. Study-wide background: Sites across the United States, Italy and Spain contributed samples from acute and convalescent COVID-19.

In the authors' methods: Counts of nucleated cells, estimated from reference gene primer amplification, were obtained. Libraries were prepared by immunoSEQ multiplex PCR; TCRdb keeps only in-frame clonotypes and omits some of them. The V and J calls and clone size were taken over from that table, and D and trimming were inferred from the DNA. The table records 400,000 to 450,000 clones, approximately 90% of them present only once. Specimen: peripheral blood. V is TRBV2 and J is TRBJ2-7; 11 bases fit TRBD1. The clonotype comes from a woman in her 30s with active or convalescent COVID-19. The CDR3 nucleotides read TGTGCCAGCAGTGCGGACAGGGGGCACGAGCAGTACTTC. As protein: CASSADRGHEQYF.